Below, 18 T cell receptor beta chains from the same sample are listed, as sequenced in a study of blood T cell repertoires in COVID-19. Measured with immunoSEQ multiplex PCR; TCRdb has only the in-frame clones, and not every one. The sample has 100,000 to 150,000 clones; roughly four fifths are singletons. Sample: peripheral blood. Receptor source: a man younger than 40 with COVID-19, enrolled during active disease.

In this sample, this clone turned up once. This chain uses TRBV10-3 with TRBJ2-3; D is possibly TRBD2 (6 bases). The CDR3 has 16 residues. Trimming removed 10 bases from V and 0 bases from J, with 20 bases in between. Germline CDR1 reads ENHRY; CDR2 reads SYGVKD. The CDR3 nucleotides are TGTGCCACCGCAGCGGGTCAGCCTGGCAGCACAGATACGCAGTATTTT. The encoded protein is CATAAGQPGSTDTQYF.

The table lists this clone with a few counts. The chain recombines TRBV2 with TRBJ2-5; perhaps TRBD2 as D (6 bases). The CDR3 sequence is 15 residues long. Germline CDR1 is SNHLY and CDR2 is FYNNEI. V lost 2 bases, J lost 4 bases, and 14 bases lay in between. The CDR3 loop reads CASSESVGRGETQYF. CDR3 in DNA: TGTGCCAGCAGTGAATCCGTAGGGCGGGGAGAGACCCAGTACTTC. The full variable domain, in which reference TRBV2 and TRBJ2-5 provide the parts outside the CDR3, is EPEVTQTPSHQVTQMGQEVILRCVPISNHLYFYWYRQILGQKVEFLVSFYNNEISEKSEIFDDQFSVERPDGSNFTLKIRSTKLEDSAMYFCASSESVGRGETQYFGPGTRLLVL.

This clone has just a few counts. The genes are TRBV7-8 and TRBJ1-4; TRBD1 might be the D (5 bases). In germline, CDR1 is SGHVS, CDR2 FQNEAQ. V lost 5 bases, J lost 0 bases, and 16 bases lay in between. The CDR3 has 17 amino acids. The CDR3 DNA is TGTGCCAGCAGCCAGGGTGAGGGCCCCACAACTAATGAAAAACTGTTTTTT. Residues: CASSQGEGPTTNEKLFF.

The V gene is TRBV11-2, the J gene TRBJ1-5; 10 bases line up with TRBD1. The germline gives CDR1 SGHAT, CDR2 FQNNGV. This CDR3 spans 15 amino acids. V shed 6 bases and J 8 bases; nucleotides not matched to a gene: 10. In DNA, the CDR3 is TGTGCCAGCAGTCGGGACAGGGGAGGTTCAGAGCCCCAGCATTTT. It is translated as CASSRDRGGSEPQHF.

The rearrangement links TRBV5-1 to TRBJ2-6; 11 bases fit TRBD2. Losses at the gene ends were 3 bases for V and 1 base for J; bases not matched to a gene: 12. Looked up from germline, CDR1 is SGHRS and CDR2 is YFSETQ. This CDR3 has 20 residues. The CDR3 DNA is TGCGCCAGCAGCTCCGGACGGGGGACTAGCGGAATATCTGGGGCCAACGTCCTGACTTTC. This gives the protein CASSSGRGTSGISGANVLTF.

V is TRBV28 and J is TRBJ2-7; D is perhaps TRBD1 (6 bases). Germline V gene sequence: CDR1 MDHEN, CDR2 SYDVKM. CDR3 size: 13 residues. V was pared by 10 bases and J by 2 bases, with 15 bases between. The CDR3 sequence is CATDGGGAYEQYF. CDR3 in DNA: TGTGCCACCGATGGTGGGGGCGCCTACGAGCAGTACTTC.

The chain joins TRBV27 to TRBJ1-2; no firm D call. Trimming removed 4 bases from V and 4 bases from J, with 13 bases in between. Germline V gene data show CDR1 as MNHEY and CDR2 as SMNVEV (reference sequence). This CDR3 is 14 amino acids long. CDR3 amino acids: CASSYTNSGYGYTF. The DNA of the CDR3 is TGTGCCAGCAGTTATACGAATTCGGGCTATGGCTACACCTTC.

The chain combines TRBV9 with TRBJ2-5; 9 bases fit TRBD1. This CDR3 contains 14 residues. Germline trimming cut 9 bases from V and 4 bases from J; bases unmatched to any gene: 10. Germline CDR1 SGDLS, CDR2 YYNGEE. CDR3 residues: CATAPGQGVETQYF. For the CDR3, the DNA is TGTGCCACAGCACCGGGACAGGGCGTAGAGACCCAGTACTTC.

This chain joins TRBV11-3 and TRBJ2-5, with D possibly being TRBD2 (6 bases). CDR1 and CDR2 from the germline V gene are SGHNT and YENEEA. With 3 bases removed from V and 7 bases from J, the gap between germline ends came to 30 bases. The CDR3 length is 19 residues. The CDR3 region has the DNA TGTGCCAGCAGCTTCATACCCCACTCGGGGGACGGCCGTCTGGGGACCCAGTACTTC. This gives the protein CASSFIPHSGDGRLGTQYF.

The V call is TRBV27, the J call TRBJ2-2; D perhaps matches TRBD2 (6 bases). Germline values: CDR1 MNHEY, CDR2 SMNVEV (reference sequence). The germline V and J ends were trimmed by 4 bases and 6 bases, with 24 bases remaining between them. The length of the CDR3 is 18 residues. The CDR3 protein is CASSWTLPGTDASGELFF. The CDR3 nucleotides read TGTGCCAGCAGTTGGACCCTCCCCGGGACTGATGCTTCCGGGGAGCTGTTTTTT.

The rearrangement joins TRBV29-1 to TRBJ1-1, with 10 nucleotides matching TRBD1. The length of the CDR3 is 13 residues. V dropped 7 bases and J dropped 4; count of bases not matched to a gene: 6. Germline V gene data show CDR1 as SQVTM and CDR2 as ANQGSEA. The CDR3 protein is CSGDRGRGTEAFF. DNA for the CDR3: TGCAGCGGGGACAGGGGTCGGGGCACTGAAGCTTTCTTT.

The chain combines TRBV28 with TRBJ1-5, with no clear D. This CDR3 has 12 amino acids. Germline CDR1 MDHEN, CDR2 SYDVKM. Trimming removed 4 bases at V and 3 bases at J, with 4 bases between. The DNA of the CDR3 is TGTGCCAGCAGTTCTTACAATCAGCCCCAGCATTTT. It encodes CASSSYNQPQHF.

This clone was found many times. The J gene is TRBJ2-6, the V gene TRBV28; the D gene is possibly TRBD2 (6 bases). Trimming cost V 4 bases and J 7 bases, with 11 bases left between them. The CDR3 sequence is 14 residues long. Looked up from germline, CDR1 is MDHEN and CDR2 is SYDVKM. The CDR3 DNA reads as TGTGCCAGCAGTTACCAGGGAGGAGCCAACGTCCTGACTTTC. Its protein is CASSYQGGANVLTF.

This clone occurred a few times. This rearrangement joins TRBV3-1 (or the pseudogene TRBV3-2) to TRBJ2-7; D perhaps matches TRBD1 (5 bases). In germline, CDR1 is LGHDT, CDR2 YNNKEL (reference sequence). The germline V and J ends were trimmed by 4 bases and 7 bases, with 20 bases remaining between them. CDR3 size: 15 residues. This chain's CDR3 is CASSRLQAGLGEQYF. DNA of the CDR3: TGTGCCAGCAGCCGTCTTCAGGCAGGGCTAGGGGAGCAGTACTTC.

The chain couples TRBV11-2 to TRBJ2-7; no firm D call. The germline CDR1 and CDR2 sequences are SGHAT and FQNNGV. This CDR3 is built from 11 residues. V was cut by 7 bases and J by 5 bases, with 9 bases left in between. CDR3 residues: CASKYSNEQYF. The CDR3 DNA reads TGTGCCAGCAAATACAGCAACGAGCAGTACTTC.

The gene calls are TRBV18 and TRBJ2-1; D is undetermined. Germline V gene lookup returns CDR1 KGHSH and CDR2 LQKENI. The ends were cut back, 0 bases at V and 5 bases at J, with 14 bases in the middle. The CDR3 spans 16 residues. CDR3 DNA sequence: TGTGCCAGCTCACCACCGTCGACTGTTAATAACAATGAGCAGTTCTTC. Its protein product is CASSPPSTVNNNEQFF. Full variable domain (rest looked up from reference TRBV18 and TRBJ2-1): NAGVMQNPRHLVRRRGQEARLRCSPMKGHSHVYWYRQLPEEGLKFMVYLQKENIIDESGMPKERFSAEFPKEGPSILRIQQVVRGDSAAYFCASSPPSTVNNNEQFFGPGTRLTVL.

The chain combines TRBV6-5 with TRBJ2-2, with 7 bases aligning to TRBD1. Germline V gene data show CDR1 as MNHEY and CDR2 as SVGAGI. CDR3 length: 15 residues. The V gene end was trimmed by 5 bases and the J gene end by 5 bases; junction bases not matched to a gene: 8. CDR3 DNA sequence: TGTGCCAGCAGTCCAACAGGGGTTGGGACCGGGGAGCTGTTTTTT. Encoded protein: CASSPTGVGTGELFF.

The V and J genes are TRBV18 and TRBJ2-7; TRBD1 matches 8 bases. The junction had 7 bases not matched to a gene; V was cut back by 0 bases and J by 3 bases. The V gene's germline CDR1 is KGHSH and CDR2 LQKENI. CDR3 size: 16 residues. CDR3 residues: CASSPPTRTGLYEQYF. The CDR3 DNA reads TGTGCCAGCTCACCACCGACTAGGACAGGGCTCTACGAGCAGTACTTC.